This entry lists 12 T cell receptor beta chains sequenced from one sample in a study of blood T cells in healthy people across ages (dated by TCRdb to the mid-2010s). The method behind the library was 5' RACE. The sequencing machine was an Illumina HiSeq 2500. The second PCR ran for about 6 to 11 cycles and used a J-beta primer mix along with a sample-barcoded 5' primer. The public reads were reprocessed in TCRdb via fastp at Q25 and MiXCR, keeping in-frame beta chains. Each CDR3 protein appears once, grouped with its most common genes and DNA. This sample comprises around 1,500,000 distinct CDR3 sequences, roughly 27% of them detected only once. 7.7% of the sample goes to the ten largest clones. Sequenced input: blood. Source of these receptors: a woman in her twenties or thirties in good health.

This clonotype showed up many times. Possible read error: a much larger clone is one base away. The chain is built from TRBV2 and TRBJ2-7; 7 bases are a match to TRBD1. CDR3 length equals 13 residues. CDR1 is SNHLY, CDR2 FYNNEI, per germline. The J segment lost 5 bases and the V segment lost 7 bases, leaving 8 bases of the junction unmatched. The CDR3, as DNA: TGTGCCAGCACCGAGACAGGGTGGGACGAGCAGTACTTC. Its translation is CASTETGWDEQYF.

As DNA, the CDR3 is TGCGCCAGCAGCCCTCTCGGACAGGGATCCACCGGGGAGCTGTTTTTT. It specifies CASSPLGQGSTGELFF. The V and J genes are TRBV5-1 and TRBJ2-2; 8 bases line up with TRBD1. The CDR3 covers 16 residues. In germline, CDR1 is SGHRS, CDR2 YFSETQ. V lost 4 bases, J lost 4 bases, and 9 bases stayed unmatched.

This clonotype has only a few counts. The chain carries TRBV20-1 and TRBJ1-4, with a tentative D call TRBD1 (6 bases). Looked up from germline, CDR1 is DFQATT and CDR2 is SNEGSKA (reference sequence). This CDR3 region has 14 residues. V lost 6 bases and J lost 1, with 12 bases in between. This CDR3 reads CSAPSQGTNEKLFF. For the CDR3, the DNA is TGCAGTGCCCCTTCACAGGGAACTAATGAAAAACTGTTTTTT.

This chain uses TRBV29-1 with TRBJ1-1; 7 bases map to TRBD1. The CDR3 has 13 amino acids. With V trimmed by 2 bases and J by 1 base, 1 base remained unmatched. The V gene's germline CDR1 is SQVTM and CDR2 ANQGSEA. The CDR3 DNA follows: TGCAGCGTTGAAAAGGGGGCGAACACTGAAGCTTTCTTT. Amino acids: CSVEKGANTEAFF.

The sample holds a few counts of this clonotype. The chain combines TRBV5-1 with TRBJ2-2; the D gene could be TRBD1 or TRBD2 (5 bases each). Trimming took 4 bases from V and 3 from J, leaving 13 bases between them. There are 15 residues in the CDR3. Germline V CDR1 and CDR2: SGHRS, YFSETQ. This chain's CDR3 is CASSTGTSDTGELFF. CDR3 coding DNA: TGCGCCAGCAGCACCGGGACGTCCGACACCGGGGAGCTGTTTTTT.

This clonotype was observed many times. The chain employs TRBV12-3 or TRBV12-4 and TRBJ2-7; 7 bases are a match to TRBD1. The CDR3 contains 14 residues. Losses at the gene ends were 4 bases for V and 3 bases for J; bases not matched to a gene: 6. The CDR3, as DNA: TGTGCCAGCAGTTCCAACAGGGGCGACTACGAGCAGTACTTC. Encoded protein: CASSSNRGDYEQYF.

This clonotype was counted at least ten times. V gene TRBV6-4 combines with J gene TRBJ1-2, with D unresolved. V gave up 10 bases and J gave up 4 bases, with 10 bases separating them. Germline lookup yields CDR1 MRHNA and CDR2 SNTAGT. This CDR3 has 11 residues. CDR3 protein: CATKSTYGYTF. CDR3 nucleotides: TGTGCCACCAAGTCGACCTATGGCTACACCTTC.

The CDR3 spells CASSLGGSQSYEQYF. The CDR3 DNA reads TGTGCCAGCAGCTTAGGGGGGAGTCAATCCTACGAGCAGTACTTC. The chain recombines TRBV7-2 with TRBJ2-7; D might be TRBD1 or TRBD2, each matching 5 bases. V lost 1 base, J lost 1 base, and 11 bases lay in between. Germline lookup yields CDR1 SGHTA and CDR2 FQGNSA. There are 15 residues in the CDR3.

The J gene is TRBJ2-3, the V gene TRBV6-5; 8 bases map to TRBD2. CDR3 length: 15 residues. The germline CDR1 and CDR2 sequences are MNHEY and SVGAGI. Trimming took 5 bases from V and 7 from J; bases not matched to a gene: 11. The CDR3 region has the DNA TGTGCCAGCAGTCACACTAGCGGTGCGAGGAATACGCAGTATTTT. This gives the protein CASSHTSGARNTQYF.

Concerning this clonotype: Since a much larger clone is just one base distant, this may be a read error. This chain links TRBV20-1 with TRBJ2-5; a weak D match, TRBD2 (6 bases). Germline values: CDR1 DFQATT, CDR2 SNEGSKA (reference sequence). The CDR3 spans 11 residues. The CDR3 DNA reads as TGCAGGGCCGGGGCGGGGGAGACCCAGTACTTC. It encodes CRAGAGETQYF.

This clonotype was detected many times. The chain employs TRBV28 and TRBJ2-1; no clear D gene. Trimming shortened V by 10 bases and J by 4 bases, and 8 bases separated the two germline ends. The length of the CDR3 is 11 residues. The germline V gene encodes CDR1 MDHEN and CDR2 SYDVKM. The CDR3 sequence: CATERYNEQFF. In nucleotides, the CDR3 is TGTGCCACCGAGAGATACAATGAGCAGTTCTTC.

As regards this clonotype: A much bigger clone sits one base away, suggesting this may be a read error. CDR3: CASSEVTGYNERFF. As DNA, the CDR3 is TGTGCCAGCAGTGAGGTGACTGGGTACAATGAGCGGTTCTTC. V and J are TRBV7-6 and TRBJ2-1; D is ambiguous. CDR1 is SGHVS, CDR2 FNYEAQ, per germline. The CDR3 runs to 14 residues. The full variable domain, in which reference TRBV7-6 and TRBJ2-1 provide the parts outside the CDR3, is GAGVSQSPRYKVTKRGQDVALRCDPISGHVSLYWYRQALGQGPEFLTYFNYEAQQDKSGLPNDRFSAERPEGSISTLTIQRTEQRDSAMYRCASSEVTGYNERFFGPGTRLTVL.